Below, one T cell receptor beta chain is given with its context. This record comes from a study of blood T cells in healthy people across ages. Trimming removed 6 bases from V and 1 base from J; junction bases left unmatched: 11. This CDR3 has 15 residues. CDR1 and CDR2 (germline): DFQATT, SNEGSKA (reference sequence). It was with a sample-barcoded 5' primer and a J-beta primer mix that a second PCR of roughly 7 to 12 cycles was run. TCRdb fed the 5' RACE reads into MiXCR, producing one record per CDR3 protein. The profile shows 800,000 or so distinct CDR3 sequences, 25% of them singletons. The sample was also linked to a second study, of T cells of mothers and their children. That source adds: Mothers yielded over 9 million CDR3 reads, children around 3.3 million each.

The chain is built from TRBV20-1 and TRBJ2-7; 8 nucleotides agree with TRBD1. The sample comprised blood. This clonotype was sampled from a boy aged 10-17 years in good health. Written as DNA, the CDR3 is TGCAGTGCCAGGGAGACGACAGGGGATTCCTACGAGCAGTACTTC. Translation: CSARETTGDSYEQYF.